This T cell receptor (beta chain) came from a study of long-term antiretroviral therapy in people with HIV. The authors ran the immunoSEQ assay, v3.0, at survey level. Generated by immunoSEQ multiplex PCR, the TCRdb table keeps only in-frame clones and is missing some. Among fewer than 30,000 clones listed, 65% to 85% were seen once. The CDR3 consists of 15 residues. The V end was cut by 0 bases, the J end by 5 bases, with 11 bases between. Looked up from germline, CDR1 is SGHRS and CDR2 is YFSETQ. V is TRBV5-1 and J is TRBJ2-2, with unresolved D. The TCR sequence derives from a young man with HIV. The sample here was unsorted PBMCs, taken 2.1 years after starting antiretroviral therapy. The CDR3 sequence: CASSLAAGDTGELFF. In nucleotides, the CDR3 is TGCGCCAGCAGCTTGGCGGCAGGCGATACCGGGGAGCTGTTTTTT. Using reference TRBV5-1 and TRBJ2-2 for the parts outside the CDR3, the full variable domain is KAGVTQTPRYLIKTRGQQVTLSCSPISGHRSVSWYQQTPGQGLQFLFEYFSETQRNKGNFPGRFSGRQFSNSRSEMNVSTLELGDSALYLCASSLAAGDTGELFFGEGSRLTVL.